Sequencing of this T cell receptor (beta chain) was carried out in a study of T cells in localized non-small cell lung cancer. General study points: Heterogeneity is still possible, as just one tumor region was sequenced. Median approximately 61 top-100 tumor clones were shared with paired adjacent lung. Higher adjacent-lung clonality was associated with shorter survival. Adjacent uninvolved lung had the highest clonality, suggesting focused antigen responses.

The CDR3 runs 14 residues. With 0 bases removed from V and 2 bases from J, the gap between germline ends came to 5 bases. Germline V gene lookup returns CDR1 ENHRY and CDR2 SYGVKD. Profiling relied on immunoSEQ multiplex PCR, and the TCRdb table lists in-frame clones only, not all of them. Found here are just over 15,000 clones, approximately 87% of them singletons; the top ten hold around 29%. A note on this clone: What it binds is unknown.

This material consisted of peripheral blood mononuclear cells, taken before any cancer treatment. The sequence was collected from a male donor at least 60 years old with stage II lung adenocarcinoma. This rearrangement joins TRBV10-3 to TRBJ1-5; D gene uncertain. CDR3 in amino acids: CAISESQGNQPQHF. Here the CDR3 DNA reads TGTGCCATCAGTGAGTCCCAGGGCAATCAGCCCCAGCATTTT.